This T cell receptor beta chain was documented in a study of CD8 T cells in Susac syndrome. TCR beta from blood CD8+ and CD4+ T cells was sequenced. It was treatment-naive patients with stable or active relapsing-remitting disease who made up the multiple sclerosis controls. General study points: The number of individuals included in the study's TCR sequencing and HLA analysis was acknowledged as relatively small.

Turning to this clonotype: Antigen specificity is unknown.

RNA in amounts of about 0.45 to 1 ug was reverse transcribed with random hexamers. The method of amplification for TCR beta CDR3 was immunoSEQ multiplex PCR, covering 54 Vbeta and 13 Jbeta. TCRdb analysed the immunoSEQ multiplex PCR reads with MiXCR anew, one entry per CDR3 protein. The sample includes 150,000 to 200,000 distinct CDR3 sequences, 90% to 96% of them seen just once. The germline gives CDR1 MNHEY, CDR2 SMNVEV (reference sequence). V lost 1 base and J lost 7, with 14 bases in between. The CDR3 is 15 residues long. This clonotype originated in a human donor with multiple sclerosis. The V and J genes are TRBV27 and TRBJ1-5; possibly TRBD1 for D (6 bases). Sequencing was carried out using CD4+ T cells from PBMCs. The CDR3 spells CASSLFGEGEQPQHF. Written as DNA, the CDR3 is TGTGCCAGCAGTTTATTCGGTGAGGGGGAACAGCCCCAGCATTTT.